The 32 T cell receptor beta chains below come from one sample, sequenced in a study of cytomegalovirus exposure and HLA in healthy donors. The PCR made use of 60 Vbeta and 13 Jbeta primers. The table came from immunoSEQ multiplex PCR; TCRdb's copy has only in-frame clones and leaves some out. The table includes 100,000 or so clones, about 80% detected once. Sequenced: PBMCs. The receptors here all came from a man younger than 40 in good health and CMV-seronegative.

The V and J genes are TRBV7-2 and TRBJ2-1, with 8 bases identical to TRBD2. V trimming: 0 bases; J trimming: 10 bases; junction bases outside the gene matches: 11. The CDR3 length is 16 residues. Germline values: CDR1 SGHTA, CDR2 FQGNSA. CDR3 loop: CASSLAPGRALWEQFF. The CDR3 region has the DNA TGTGCCAGCAGCTTAGCGCCCGGGAGGGCCTTATGGGAGCAGTTCTTC. The variable domain in full, with the rest retrieved from reference TRBV7-2 and TRBJ2-1, is GAGVSQSPSNKVTEKGKDVELRCDPISGHTALYWYRQSLGQGLEFLIYFQGNSAPDKSGLPSDRFSAERTGGSVSTLTIQRTQQEDSAVYLCASSLAPGRALWEQFFGPGTRLTVL.

Here the CDR3 DNA reads TGTGCCAGCAGCTTATCGGGGGGCGGGTACGAGCAGTACTTC. Translation: CASSLSGGGYEQYF. The chain links TRBV7-2 to TRBJ2-7, with D perhaps TRBD2 (7 bases). This CDR3 contains 14 residues. Trimming stripped 2 bases from V and 4 bases from J, with 12 bases between. Germline V gene lookup returns CDR1 SGHTA and CDR2 FQGNSA.

The chain links TRBV5-8 to TRBJ2-6; no firm D call. The CDR3 runs 16 residues. V dropped 0 bases and J dropped 1 base, with 8 bases sitting between them. Germline V gene data show CDR1 as SGHTS and CDR2 as YDEGEE. The CDR3 coding sequence is TGTGCCAGCAGCTTGGTAAAAACTTCTGGGGCCAACGTCCTGACTTTC. Translating gives CASSLVKTSGANVLTF.

The chain joins TRBV5-1 to TRBJ2-1; 9 bases are shared with TRBD2. The CDR3 totals 16 residues. The J segment lost 9 bases and the V segment lost 1 base, leaving 11 bases of the junction unmatched. Germline assignment: CDR1 SGHRS and CDR2 YFSETQ. CDR3 bases: TGCGCCAGCAGCTTGATCGTTAGCGGGAGACTAGGTGAGCAGTTCTTC. Translation: CASSLIVSGRLGEQFF.

The DNA of the CDR3 is TGTGCCAGCAGCTTAGACAGGGGGCGCAGAGAAAAACTGTTTTTT. Protein product: CASSLDRGRREKLFF. The genes are TRBV7-2 and TRBJ1-4; 9 nucleotides line up with TRBD1. CDR1 SGHTA and CDR2 FQGNSA come from the germline V gene. The CDR3 has 15 residues. J gave up 8 bases and V 1 base, and 5 bases lay outside the gene matches. Full variable domain (missing parts from reference TRBV7-2 and TRBJ1-4): GAGVSQSPSNKVTEKGKDVELRCDPISGHTALYWYRQSLGQGLEFLIYFQGNSAPDKSGLPSDRFSAERTGGSVSTLTIQRTQQEDSAVYLCASSLDRGRREKLFFGSGTQLSVL.

This clone was seen once. V usage is TRBV7-9 and J usage is TRBJ1-4; no clear D gene. The CDR3 totals 15 residues. The germline V gene has CDR1 SEHNR and CDR2 FQNEAQ (reference sequence). V shed 9 bases and J shed 3 bases, with 17 bases lying between them. The CDR3 nucleotides are TGTGCCAGTAAAGGTGGGCAGGCCGCTAATGAAAAACTGTTTTTT. Translated: CASKGGQAANEKLFF.

This rearrangement joins TRBV5-4 to TRBJ1-5; the D is unclear. Germline V lookup: CDR1 SGHNT, CDR2 YYREEE (reference sequence). The V end was cut by 0 bases, the J end by 4 bases, with 8 bases between. There are 14 residues in the CDR3. The CDR3 DNA reads as TGTGCCAGCAGCTTGGCCGGCAGGAATCAGCCCCAGCATTTT. It specifies CASSLAGRNQPQHF.

The gene calls are TRBV29-1 and TRBJ2-7, with 7 positions matching TRBD1. Germline CDR1 reads SQVTM; CDR2 reads ANQGSEA. After removal of 3 bases from V and 3 bases from J, the junction contained 8 bases not matched to a gene. The CDR3 runs 14 residues. DNA of the CDR3: TGCAGCGTTGACACGACAGGGCTGGACTACGAGCAGTACTTC. Translated: CSVDTTGLDYEQYF.

The chain combines TRBV6-1 with TRBJ2-5; TRBD1 agrees at 8 bases. The J call is uncertain, as TRBJ2-7 better fits the DNA end. CDR1 is MNHNS, CDR2 SASEGT, per germline. CDR3 length equals 13 residues. The CDR3 nucleotides read TGTGCCAGCAGCGATACGGACAGGGTCGAGCAGTACTTC. It encodes CASSDTDRVEQYF.

The chain carries TRBV9 and TRBJ1-5, with TRBD1 matching 7 bases. Germline V CDR1 and CDR2: SGDLS, YYNGEE. The length of the CDR3 is 15 residues. Trimming removed 3 bases from V and 3 bases from J; junction bases left unmatched: 6. CDR3 amino acids: CASSETGASNQPQHF. CDR3 DNA: TGTGCCAGCAGCGAAACAGGGGCCTCCAATCAGCCCCAGCATTTT. Combining the CDR3 with reference TRBV9 and TRBJ1-5 gives the whole variable domain DSGVTQTPKHLITATGQRVTLRCSPRSGDLSVYWYQQSLDQGLQFLIQYYNGEERAKGNILERFSAQQFPDLHSELNLSSLELGDSALYFCASSETGASNQPQHFGDGTRLSIL.

The chain links TRBV12-1 to TRBJ1-2. TRBV12-1 is a known pseudogene. This CDR3 spans 19 amino acids. CDR3 coding DNA: TGTGCCAGCAGTTGGAGACCGGACCTAAAAACGGGGTCTAACTATGGCTACACCTTC. Protein: CASSWRPDLKTGSNYGYTF.

The sample holds a few counts of this clone. This chain uses TRBV2 with TRBJ1-1; D is perhaps TRBD1 (6 bases). The CDR3 is 13 residues long. V dropped 6 bases and J dropped 5 bases, with 13 bases sitting between them. The germline V gene encodes CDR1 SNHLY and CDR2 FYNNEI. In DNA, the CDR3 is TGTGCCAGCAGAGTCAGGGGATGGACTGAAGCTTTCTTT. Translation: CASRVRGWTEAFF.

The genes are TRBV7-2 and TRBJ1-3; a weak D match, TRBD1 (6 bases). The CDR3 covers 15 residues. Trimming cost V 1 base and J 0 bases, with 7 bases left between them. Germline V gives CDR1 SGHTA, CDR2 FQGNSA. In nucleotides, the CDR3 is TGTGCCAGCAGCTTAGGGGGGCCCTCTGGAAACACCATATATTTT. It yields the protein CASSLGGPSGNTIYF.

V is TRBV5-8 and J is TRBJ1-2, with D possibly TRBD1 on 6 matching bases. Trimming removed 5 bases at V and 14 bases at J, with 19 bases between. The CDR3 covers 12 residues. The germline CDR1 and CDR2 sequences are SGHTS and YDEGEE. The CDR3 region is CASRTPAGANTF. In DNA form, the CDR3 reads TGTGCCAGCAGAACTCCGGCAGGGGCTAATACCTTC.

This chain links TRBV7-2 with TRBJ2-5; 7 bases agree with TRBD2. Germline CDR1 reads SGHTA; CDR2 reads FQGNSA. V gave up 4 bases and J gave up 1 base; unmatched junction bases: 12. This CDR3 has 17 amino acids. The chain's CDR3 is CASSSGGEGRRQETQYF. Here the CDR3 DNA reads TGTGCCAGCAGCTCAGGCGGGGAGGGACGCCGCCAAGAGACCCAGTACTTC.

This rearrangement joins TRBV6-5 to TRBJ1-6, with 12 positions matching TRBD1. V shed 6 bases, J shed 7 bases, and the junction held 4 bases outside the gene matches. Germline loops: CDR1 MNHEY, CDR2 SVGAGI. The CDR3 runs 15 residues. CDR3 bases: TGTGCCAGCAGACCGGGACAGGGGGCGAATTCACCCCTCCACTTT. Encoded protein: CASRPGQGANSPLHF.

This clone was recorded once. The chain uses TRBV6-5 and TRBJ2-7; D gene uncertain. This CDR3 spans 11 amino acids. Trimming left V 7 bases short and J 9 bases short, with 13 bases between. Germline V lookup: CDR1 MNHEY, CDR2 SVGAGI. The CDR3 sequence: CASKETRRQYF. The CDR3 DNA reads TGTGCCAGCAAAGAAACGAGGCGGCAGTACTTC.

This clone was recorded a few times. The rearrangement links TRBV30 to TRBJ1-5, with D tentatively TRBD1 (5 bases). V was trimmed by 3 bases and J by 2 bases, leaving 11 bases between them. CDR3 length equals 14 residues. Per the germline V gene, CDR1 is GTSNPN and CDR2 is SVGIG (reference sequence). CDR3 nucleotide sequence: TGTGCCTGGAGGCAGGGAGGTGGCAATCAGCCCCAGCATTTT. Encoded protein: CAWRQGGGNQPQHF.

This clone came up once. The rearrangement uses TRBV5-1 and TRBJ1-1; TRBD1 aligns across 9 bases. The germline V gene has CDR1 SGHRS and CDR2 YFSETQ. V trimming: 4 bases; J trimming: 6 bases; junction bases outside the gene matches: 13. The CDR3 covers 16 residues. CDR3 DNA: TGCGCCAGCAGCAATCCGGGACAGGGAACGGGAGCTGAAGCTTTCTTT. This encodes CASSNPGQGTGAEAFF. Together with reference TRBV5-1 and TRBJ1-1, the CDR3 gives the full variable domain: KAGVTQTPRYLIKTRGQQVTLSCSPISGHRSVSWYQQTPGQGLQFLFEYFSETQRNKGNFPGRFSGRQFSNSRSEMNVSTLELGDSALYLCASSNPGQGTGAEAFFGQGTRLTVV.

The rearrangement links TRBV2 to TRBJ1-5, with no clear D. Germline V gives CDR1 SNHLY, CDR2 FYNNEI. Trimming pared 3 bases from V and 6 bases from J, leaving 12 bases between. The CDR3 covers 14 residues. The CDR3 loop is CASSETGSGQPQHF. The CDR3 nucleotides are TGTGCCAGCAGTGAGACTGGGAGCGGTCAGCCCCAGCATTTT.

The chain uses TRBV10-3 and TRBJ1-1; D perhaps matches TRBD1 (5 bases). The CDR3 is 13 amino acids. The germline V and J ends were trimmed by 10 bases and 5 bases, with 17 bases remaining between them. From germline, CDR1 is ENHRY and CDR2 SYGVKD. The CDR3 is CATRTRGGTEAFF. CDR3 sequence (DNA): TGTGCCACTCGGACACGGGGGGGGACTGAAGCTTTCTTT.

This clone was observed a handful of times. The chain couples TRBV5-1 to TRBJ1-2; a weak D match, TRBD1 (6 bases). The V and J ends lost 2 bases and 2 bases respectively, with 10 bases between them. Per the germline V gene, CDR1 is SGHRS and CDR2 is YFSETQ. The CDR3 is 14 amino acids. This chain's CDR3 is CASSFVGQNYGYTF. The CDR3 DNA follows: TGCGCCAGCAGCTTCGTCGGACAGAACTATGGCTACACCTTC. Filled out from reference TRBV5-1 and TRBJ1-2, the complete variable domain reads KAGVTQTPRYLIKTRGQQVTLSCSPISGHRSVSWYQQTPGQGLQFLFEYFSETQRNKGNFPGRFSGRQFSNSRSEMNVSTLELGDSALYLCASSFVGQNYGYTFGSGTRLTVV.

The rearrangement joins TRBV14 to TRBJ2-1; D may be TRBD2 (5 bases). The V end lost 5 bases, the J end lost 6 bases, and 17 bases lay between the germline ends. CDR3 size: 15 residues. In germline, CDR1 is SGHDN, CDR2 FVKESK. CDR3 protein: CASSSHAVASNEQFF. The CDR3 DNA reads TGTGCCAGCAGCTCACACGCGGTAGCGAGCAATGAGCAGTTCTTC. Full variable domain (outside the CDR3, taken from reference TRBV14 and TRBJ2-1): EAGVTQFPSHSVIEKGQTVTLRCDPISGHDNLYWYRRVMGKEIKFLLHFVKESKQDESGMPNNRFLAERTGGTYSTLKVQPAELEDSGVYFCASSSHAVASNEQFFGPGTRLTVL.

The chain uses TRBV7-6 and TRBJ2-3, with D tentatively TRBD2 (5 bases). Trimming removed 2 bases at V and 4 bases at J, with 13 bases between. The CDR3 is made up of 15 amino acids. Germline assignment: CDR1 SGHVS and CDR2 FNYEAQ. The DNA of the CDR3 is TGTGCCAGCAGCTTATGGGGAAAGGAGGCAGATACGCAGTATTTT. It is translated as CASSLWGKEADTQYF.

This clone showed up just a few times. V usage is TRBV5-1 and J usage is TRBJ1-4, with a possible D match to TRBD1 (5 bases). Between the trimmed V and J ends, which lost 7 bases and 7 bases, there was a span of 14 bases. Germline lookup yields CDR1 SGHRS and CDR2 YFSETQ. This CDR3 has 13 amino acids. The CDR3 DNA reads TGCGCCAGCCGAGACAGTTCGGGTGAAAAACTGTTTTTT. It translates to CASRDSSGEKLFF.

V usage is TRBV6-5 and J usage is TRBJ2-7, with a tentative D call TRBD2 (6 bases). In germline, CDR1 is MNHEY, CDR2 SVGAGI. V shed 7 bases and J shed 4 bases, with 11 bases lying between them. This CDR3 contains 12 residues. CDR3 nucleotides: TGTGCCAGCACCTCGGGAGCTTACGAGCAGTACTTC. This sequence encodes CASTSGAYEQYF.

The J gene is TRBJ2-7, the V gene TRBV9; D is uncertain. CDR3 size: 16 residues. The V and J ends lost 0 bases and 0 bases respectively, with 13 bases between them. CDR1 SGDLS and CDR2 YYNGEE come from the germline V gene. CDR3: CASSVGPGLSSYEQYF. CDR3 in DNA: TGTGCCAGCAGCGTAGGCCCCGGGTTGAGCTCCTACGAGCAGTACTTC.

V usage is TRBV5-5 and J usage is TRBJ2-5; 9 positions match TRBD1. In germline, CDR1 is SGHKS, CDR2 YYEKEE (reference sequence). CDR3 size: 16 residues. With 0 bases clipped from V and 1 base from J, the junction kept 4 bases outside the gene matches. CDR3 sequence (DNA): TGTGCCAGCAGCTTGGCCCCGGGACAGGGCCAAGAGACCCAGTACTTC. It specifies CASSLAPGQGQETQYF.

The chain carries TRBV5-4 and TRBJ2-1; tentative D call: TRBD2 (8 bases). The ends were cut back, 5 bases at V and 5 bases at J, with 20 bases in the middle. Germline CDR1 reads SGHNT; CDR2 reads YYREEE (reference sequence). The CDR3 runs 16 residues. The DNA for the CDR3 is TGTGCCAGCAGGCCGGGAGGGACAGCAGGAGACAATGAGCAGTTCTTC. Encoded protein: CASRPGGTAGDNEQFF.

This clone was recorded once. This chain uses TRBV7-2 with TRBJ2-7; the match to TRBD1 covers 11 bases. Germline CDR1 reads SGHTA; CDR2 reads FQGNSA. This CDR3 is 15 amino acids long. V trimming: 1 base; J trimming: 4 bases; junction bases outside the gene matches: 3. The DNA of the CDR3 is TGTGCCAGCAGCTTAGGGGGGACAGGGGGATACGAGCAGTACTTC. Encoded protein: CASSLGGTGGYEQYF.

CDR3 in DNA: TGTGCCAGCTCACCCCCCCAGGCGGGGGGCACCTACGAGCAGTACTTC. Amino acids: CASSPPQAGGTYEQYF. V is TRBV18 and J is TRBJ2-7, with TRBD2 identical over 8 bases. Germline V gene data show CDR1 as KGHSH and CDR2 as LQKENI. CDR3 length equals 16 residues. V trimming: 3 bases; J trimming: 2 bases; junction bases outside the gene matches: 9.

V and J are TRBV14 and TRBJ1-2, with TRBD1 matching 8 bases. V trimming: 4 bases; J trimming: 8 bases; junction bases outside the gene matches: 9. The CDR3 sequence is 14 residues long. CDR1 SGHDN and CDR2 FVKESK come from the germline V gene. CDR3 amino acids: CASSPVTGGRGYTF. The CDR3 coding sequence is TGTGCCAGCAGCCCGGTCACAGGGGGACGCGGCTACACCTTC. Full variable domain (rest looked up from reference TRBV14 and TRBJ1-2): EAGVTQFPSHSVIEKGQTVTLRCDPISGHDNLYWYRRVMGKEIKFLLHFVKESKQDESGMPNNRFLAERTGGTYSTLKVQPAELEDSGVYFCASSPVTGGRGYTFGSGTRLTVV.